The 25 T cell receptor beta chains presented below share a single source sample, sequenced in a study of blood T cell repertoires in COVID-19. Profiled with immunoSEQ multiplex PCR; TCRdb holds only in-frame clones, not every one. Of tens of thousands of clones in the sample, approximately 80% were seen once. Material for sequencing was peripheral blood. The receptors here all came from a man between 65 and 85 years old with acute or convalescent COVID-19.

This chain joins TRBV5-5 and TRBJ1-3; D is unresolved. The CDR3 totals 16 residues. With 0 bases removed from V and 0 bases from J, the gap between germline ends came to 10 bases. The germline V gene encodes CDR1 SGHKS and CDR2 YYEKEE (reference sequence). The CDR3 DNA reads as TGTGCCAGCAGCTTGGACAGCCGAAGCTCTGGAAACACCATATATTTT. As protein: CASSLDSRSSGNTIYF.

The chain employs TRBV4-2 and TRBJ2-3; a possible D gene is TRBD2 (6 bases). This CDR3 is built from 15 residues. V lost 0 bases and J lost 6, with 13 bases in between. CDR1 is LGHNA and CDR2 is YNFKEQ in the germline V gene. The CDR3 protein is CASSQDGRAGDTQYF. In nucleotides, the CDR3 is TGTGCCAGCAGCCAAGATGGGCGGGCGGGGGATACGCAGTATTTT.

This chain uses TRBV27 with TRBJ1-1; D perhaps matches TRBD1 (6 bases). V was trimmed by 5 bases and J by 1 base, leaving 11 bases between them. The CDR3 has 14 residues. The V gene's germline CDR1 is MNHEY and CDR2 SMNVEV (reference sequence). The CDR3 DNA sequence: TGTGCCAGCAGTCTCTTCAGGGGGAACACTGAAGCTTTCTTT. The encoded protein is CASSLFRGNTEAFF.

The chain couples TRBV19 to TRBJ2-7, with D maybe TRBD2 (6 bases). There are 15 residues in the CDR3. The germline V and J ends were trimmed by 8 bases and 7 bases, with 24 bases remaining between them. The germline V gene encodes CDR1 LNHDA and CDR2 SQIVND (reference sequence). The CDR3 coding sequence is TGTGCCAGTCGACTTTACGGGACTGCCATGTGGGAGCAGTACTTC. Encoded protein: CASRLYGTAMWEQYF.

The gene calls are TRBV5-5 and TRBJ1-3; perhaps TRBD1 as D (6 bases). CDR1 is SGHKS, CDR2 YYEKEE, per germline (reference sequence). The ends were cut back, 1 base at V and 2 bases at J, with 10 bases in the middle. The CDR3 is 15 residues long. The CDR3 nucleotides are TGTGCCAGCAGCTTGTGGGCAGGGGCTGGAAACACCATATATTTT. It codes for CASSLWAGAGNTIYF.

This clone has just a few counts. The genes are TRBV11-2 and TRBJ1-1, with 9 bases identical to TRBD1. The CDR3 runs 13 residues. V lost 4 bases and J lost 5; bases outside the gene matches: 2. Germline assignment: CDR1 SGHAT and CDR2 FQNNGV. The CDR3 loop reads CASSSQGATEAFF. CDR3 DNA sequence: TGTGCCAGCAGCTCACAGGGGGCAACTGAAGCTTTCTTT.

The chain links TRBV7-2 to TRBJ1-2; D gene uncertain. The CDR3 contains 13 residues. CDR1 is SGHTA and CDR2 is FQGNSA in the germline V gene. Trimming cost V 5 bases and J 0 bases, with 7 bases left between them. The CDR3 DNA reads as TGTGCCAGCAGCGAAGACACTAACTATGGCTACACCTTC. Protein: CASSEDTNYGYTF.

The J gene is TRBJ2-2, the V gene TRBV10-3; TRBD1 matches 8 bases. V lost 4 bases and J lost 7; bases outside the gene matches: 5. Germline V gene sequence: CDR1 ENHRY, CDR2 SYGVKD. The CDR3 is 14 residues long. This chain's CDR3 is CAISATGDGGELFF. In nucleotides, the CDR3 is TGTGCCATCAGTGCGACAGGGGATGGCGGGGAGCTGTTTTTT.

As regards this clone: This may be a read error: a much more frequent sequence differs by one nucleotide. This chain links TRBV24-1 with TRBJ2-5; 7 positions agree with TRBD1. The V gene's germline CDR1 is KGHDR and CDR2 SFDVKD. This CDR3 spans 15 amino acids. In DNA form, the CDR3 reads TGTGCCACCAGTGATTCCTCAGGGGGTCAAGAGGCCCAGTACTTC. As protein: CATSDSSGGQEAQYF.

The count of this clone is one. The chain recombines TRBV24-1 with TRBJ2-1, with TRBD1 matching 9 bases. CDR1 and CDR2 from the germline V gene are KGHDR and SFDVKD. This CDR3 has 16 residues. Trimming removed 4 bases from V and 3 bases from J; junction bases left unmatched: 6. The CDR3 DNA follows: TGTGCCACCAGTGAGGGGGGACAGGGACTCTACAATGAGCAGTTCTTC. Translation: CATSEGGQGLYNEQFF.

This chain connects TRBV5-1 to TRBJ1-1; tentative D call: TRBD1 (5 bases). Trimming pared 7 bases from V and 1 base from J, leaving 17 bases between. Germline CDR1 and CDR2: SGHRS and YFSETQ. The CDR3 extends over 15 amino acids. The CDR3 loop is CASSDRGAPNTEAFF. The CDR3, as DNA: TGCGCCAGCTCTGACCGCGGGGCCCCGAACACTGAAGCTTTCTTT.

CDR3 DNA: TGTGCCAGCAGTGGGACAGGGGGCTTCTATGGCTACACCTTC. This gives the protein CASSGTGGFYGYTF. The chain couples TRBV2 to TRBJ1-2; 11 nucleotides align to TRBD1. Germline V lookup: CDR1 SNHLY, CDR2 FYNNEI. J lost 4 bases, V lost 4 bases, and 2 bases had no gene match. This CDR3 is 14 amino acids long.

The V gene is TRBV5-1, the J gene TRBJ2-6; perhaps TRBD1 as D (6 bases). CDR1 is SGHRS and CDR2 is YFSETQ in the germline V gene. Trimming removed 5 bases from V and 0 bases from J, with 9 bases in between. The CDR3 spans 15 residues. The CDR3 sequence: CASRRDNSGANVLTF. The DNA of the CDR3 is TGCGCCAGCAGAAGGGACAACTCTGGGGCCAACGTCCTGACTTTC.

A remark on this clone: Distinct nucleotide sequences in the sample also encode this CDR3. This rearrangement joins TRBV11-2 to TRBJ2-7, with 8 nucleotides matching TRBD2. Germline lookup yields CDR1 SGHAT and CDR2 FQNNGV. This CDR3 has 13 amino acids. The trim removed 5 bases at V and 7 bases at J, leaving 7 bases unmatched. The CDR3 sequence is CASSRGGAGEQYF. The CDR3 DNA sequence: TGTGCCAGCAGCCGGGGGGGGGCGGGGGAGCAGTACTTC.

The V gene is TRBV11-3, the J gene TRBJ1-1; D unclear. Trimming shortened V by 1 base and J by 2 bases, and 5 bases separated the two germline ends. The germline CDR1 and CDR2 sequences are SGHNT and YENEEA. The CDR3 is 13 residues long. The CDR3 nucleotides are TGTGCCAGCAGCTTAGGCAGAAACACTGAAGCTTTCTTT. Its translation: CASSLGRNTEAFF.

The count of this clone is one. The genes are TRBV4-1 and TRBJ2-5, with D perhaps matching TRBD1 (6 bases). Between the trimmed V and J ends, which lost 3 bases and 3 bases, there was a span of 8 bases. The CDR3 is made up of 13 amino acids. Germline lookup yields CDR1 MGHRA and CDR2 YSYEKL. The CDR3 DNA reads TGCGCCAGCAGCCACTACAGGGAAGAGACCCAGTACTTC. Encoded protein: CASSHYREETQYF.

The chain joins TRBV27 to TRBJ2-7; 10 bases are shared with TRBD1. The CDR3 has 14 residues. V trimming: 4 bases; J trimming: 4 bases; junction bases outside the gene matches: 4. Germline loops: CDR1 MNHEY, CDR2 SMNVEV (reference sequence). Here the CDR3 reads CASSSDRGLYEQYF. For the CDR3, the DNA is TGTGCCAGCAGTTCCGACAGGGGGCTTTACGAGCAGTACTTC.

This rearrangement joins TRBV28 to TRBJ2-1, with 13 bases aligning to TRBD2. J was trimmed by 3 bases and V by 2 bases; bases with no gene match: 1. CDR1 and CDR2 (germline): MDHEN, SYDVKM. The CDR3 is 16 residues long. CDR3: CASSLGTSGVYNEQFF. In nucleotides, the CDR3 is TGTGCCAGCAGTTTAGGGACTAGCGGGGTCTACAATGAGCAGTTCTTC.

This clone was counted only a few times. The rearrangement joins TRBV2 to TRBJ2-1; the match to TRBD1 covers 8 bases. Germline values: CDR1 SNHLY, CDR2 FYNNEI. This CDR3 has 13 residues. The J segment lost 8 bases and the V segment lost 4 bases, leaving 4 bases of the junction unmatched. In DNA, the CDR3 is TGTGCCAGCAGTGGGACAGGGCAAGATGAGCAGTTCTTC. Translation: CASSGTGQDEQFF.

A few counts support this clone. This CDR3 reads CASGSRQGAGVAFF. The CDR3 coding sequence is TGTGCTAGTGGTTCCAGACAGGGGGCCGGGGTAGCTTTCTTT. The chain links TRBV12-5 to TRBJ1-1; 10 bases are shared with TRBD1. CDR3 length: 14 residues. Germline trimming cut 4 bases from V and 10 bases from J; bases unmatched to any gene: 9. CDR1 and CDR2 (germline): LGHNT, FRNRAP.

This clone showed up just once. This sequence joins TRBV3-1 (or the pseudogene TRBV3-2) and TRBJ1-1; TRBD1 is a possible D gene (6 bases). The germline gives CDR1 LGHDT, CDR2 YNNKEL (reference sequence). Trimming shortened V by 1 base and J by 1 base, and 10 bases separated the two germline ends. The CDR3 sequence is 15 residues long. This CDR3 is CASSQAPQGNTEAFF. CDR3 DNA: TGTGCCAGCAGCCAAGCCCCACAGGGGAACACTGAAGCTTTCTTT.

The chain links TRBV19 to TRBJ2-5; a weak D match, TRBD2 (6 bases). The CDR3 sequence is 15 residues long. Trimming removed 3 bases from V and 0 bases from J, with 11 bases in between. Germline V gene sequence: CDR1 LNHDA, CDR2 SQIVND (reference sequence). CDR3 coding DNA: TGTGCCAGTAGTATGGGCGGGAACAACCAAGAGACCCAGTACTTC. It specifies CASSMGGNNQETQYF.

The V and J genes are TRBV5-5 and TRBJ1-6, with D perhaps matching TRBD1 (5 bases). Germline V gene lookup returns CDR1 SGHKS and CDR2 YYEKEE (reference sequence). The germline V and J ends were trimmed by 0 bases and 4 bases, with 8 bases remaining between them. CDR3 size: 15 residues. CDR3 in amino acids: CASSLAGGYNSPLHF. In DNA, the CDR3 is TGTGCCAGCAGCTTGGCTGGGGGGTATAATTCACCCCTCCACTTT.

The gene calls are TRBV27 and TRBJ2-4; D unclear. Trimming pared 4 bases from V and 0 bases from J, leaving 13 bases between. This CDR3 is 16 amino acids long. The V gene's germline CDR1 is MNHEY and CDR2 SMNVEV (reference sequence). The CDR3 bases are TGTGCCAGCAGTTCCCAGGCGACGGTAGCCAAAAACATTCAGTACTTC. It encodes CASSSQATVAKNIQYF.

In its sample, this clone was seen a few times. The DNA of the CDR3 is TGTGCCAGCAGCTTAAGCGGCAATCAGCCCCAGCATTTT. Translated, it gives CASSLSGNQPQHF. J is TRBJ1-5 and V is TRBV7-6; D is undetermined. Trimming cost V 2 bases and J 2 bases, with 4 bases left between them. In germline, CDR1 is SGHVS, CDR2 FNYEAQ. The CDR3 has 13 amino acids.